These T cell receptor beta chains were read from a single sample in a study of OX40 agonist ivuxolimab in advanced cancers. Using immunoSEQ multiplex PCR, the repertoire was profiled, and TCRdb retains in-frame clones only, with some absent. The sample carries 80,000 to 100,000 clones, around nine tenths recorded once. Specimen: CD4+ or CD8+ T cells sorted from blood, collected in a trial of the OX40 agonist ivuxolimab. The receptors were sampled from an adult with an advanced solid tumor such as melanoma, head and neck, liver or kidney cancer. CDR3s include the opening cysteine and the closing phenylalanine or tryptophan. D genes are given only for firm matches. Size is stated for part of the rows, as once, few or many counts, or as a class when the clone is expanded.

J gene,clone size,V gene,D gene,CDR3 protein,CDR3 DNA
TRBJ2-3,once,TRBV29-1,TRBD2,CSVEERRGGPDTQYF,TGCAGCGTTGAAGAGCGGCGGGGGGGCCCAGATACGCAGTATTTT
TRBJ2-2,once,TRBV11-3,NA,CASSLSSRLGVRGELFF,TGTGCCAGCAGCTTATCGTCGAGATTGGGAGTTAGAGGGGAGCTGTTTTTT
TRBJ1-4,once,TRBV4-1,NA,CASSQDEGGRGYEKLFF,TGCGCCAGCAGCCAAGATGAGGGGGGCAGAGGGTACGAAAAACTGTTTTTT
TRBJ2-3,NA,TRBV18,NA,CASSPFRDTDTQYF,TGTGCCAGCTCACCATTCAGGGACACAGATACGCAGTATTTT
TRBJ2-5,NA,TRBV7-7,NA,CASSLAGWGGSETQYF,TGTGCCAGCAGCTTAGCGGGCTGGGGCGGCTCTGAGACCCAGTACTTC
TRBJ2-5,NA,TRBV4-1,NA,CASSQVQAQETQYF,TGCGCCAGCAGCCAAGTACAGGCCCAAGAGACCCAGTACTTC
TRBJ2-1,once,TRBV11-3,NA,CASSLDPTDNEQFF,TGTGCCAGCAGCTTAGATCCTACCGACAATGAGCAGTTCTTC
TRBJ2-2,NA,TRBV5-1,NA,CASSLAAEGTGELFF,TGCGCCAGCAGCTTGGCCGCAGAGGGGACCGGGGAGCTGTTTTTT
TRBJ1-1,NA,TRBV7-3,NA,CASSPGQRNTEAFF,TGTGCCAGCAGCCCCGGACAGCGGAACACTGAAGCTTTCTTT
TRBJ2-5,NA,TRBV7-2,NA,CASSLAGETRETQYF,TGTGCCAGCAGCTTAGCGGGGGAAACAAGAGAGACCCAGTACTTC
TRBJ1-3,NA,TRBV4-1,NA,CASSQVDSGNTIYF,TGCGCCAGCAGCCAAGTAGACAGCGGAAACACCATATATTTT
TRBJ2-3,NA,TRBV5-6,TRBD1,CASSSRTGQKILTDTQYF,TGTGCCAGCAGCTCCAGAACGGGACAGAAAATCCTCACAGATACGCAGTATTTT
TRBJ2-7,NA,TRBV30,TRBD2,CAWTPAGGSYEQYF,TGTGCCTGGACCCCGGCGGGGGGCTCCTACGAGCAGTACTTC
TRBJ1-2,NA,TRBV5-1,NA,CASSLGPGNGYTF,TGCGCCAGCAGCTTGGGGCCAGGGAATGGCTACACCTTC
TRBJ1-1,NA,TRBV2,NA,CASSGIRYEAFF,TGTGCCAGCAGTGGAATTAGGTATGAAGCTTTCTTT
TRBJ2-1,NA,TRBV4-2,NA,CASSQGVGDPLNEQFF,TGTGCCAGCAGCCAAGGCGTAGGGGACCCACTCAATGAGCAGTTCTTC
TRBJ1-4,NA,TRBV6-4,TRBD1,CASSDSFQGDGYEKLFF,TGTGCCAGCAGTGACTCGTTTCAGGGGGATGGCTATGAAAAACTGTTTTTT
TRBJ2-7,NA,TRBV5-1,TRBD2,CASSLGIATSGGAYEQYF,TGCGCCAGCAGCTTGGGAATTGCGACTAGCGGGGGCGCCTACGAGCAGTACTTC
TRBJ2-7,NA,TRBV18,NA,CASSPAGESSYEQYF,TGTGCCAGCTCACCGGCAGGGGAAAGCTCCTACGAGCAGTACTTC
TRBJ1-3,NA,TRBV29-1,NA,CSVGEGTGNTIYF,TGCAGCGTTGGGGAAGGGACTGGAAACACCATATATTTT
TRBJ1-1,few,TRBV9,TRBD1,CASSSSGGPGTGGASTEAFF,TGTGCCAGCAGCTCCTCCGGGGGCCCGGGGACAGGGGGCGCGAGCACTGAAGCTTTCTTT
TRBJ2-2,NA,TRBV11-2,TRBD2,CASSLAGLAANTGELFF,TGTGCCAGCAGCTTAGCGGGACTAGCGGCGAACACCGGGGAGCTGTTTTTT
TRBJ2-7,NA,TRBV6-6,NA,CASSYGGAHPYEQYF,TGTGCCAGCAGTTACGGAGGGGCGCACCCCTACGAGCAGTACTTC
TRBJ1-5,NA,TRBV4-3,NA,CASSPGVGNNQPQHF,TGCGCCAGCAGCCCGGGGGTAGGGAACAATCAGCCCCAGCATTTT
TRBJ2-1,NA,TRBV5-4,TRBD1,CASSLALQVRTGIYNEQFF,TGTGCCAGCAGCTTGGCCTTACAGGTTAGGACAGGGATTTACAATGAGCAGTTCTTC
TRBJ2-1,NA,TRBV5-1,TRBD2,CASSSLTSRYNEQFF,TGCGCCAGCAGCTCTCTGACTAGCAGGTACAATGAGCAGTTCTTC
TRBJ2-3,NA,TRBV2,NA,CASSPQGFSTDTQYF,TGTGCCAGCAGTCCCCAGGGTTTTAGCACAGATACGCAGTATTTT
TRBJ2-7,NA,TRBV7-9,TRBD1,CASSQQNRQGVDEQYF,TGTGCCAGCAGCCAACAAAACAGACAGGGAGTCGACGAGCAGTACTTC
TRBJ2-1,NA,TRBV11-2,TRBD2,CASSLSGGANEQFF,TGTGCCAGCAGCCTTAGCGGGGGGGCGAATGAGCAGTTCTTC
TRBJ2-7,NA,TRBV5-1,NA,CASTIGYEQYF,TGCGCCAGCACGATCGGCTACGAGCAGTACTTC
TRBJ2-3,NA,TRBV13,TRBD2,CASSLASGGVGDTQYF,TGTGCCAGCAGCTTAGCGAGCGGGGGGGTAGGAGATACGCAGTATTTT
TRBJ2-1,NA,TRBV6-4,TRBD2,CASSLSGGYNEQFF,TGTGCCAGCAGCTTAAGCGGGGGGTACAATGAGCAGTTCTTC
TRBJ2-5,once,TRBV11-3,NA,CASSKRGGPETQYF,TGTGCCAGCAGCAAAAGGGGGGGGCCGGAGACCCAGTACTTC
TRBJ1-5,NA,TRBV19,NA,CASSIGASNQPQHF,TGTGCCAGTAGTATAGGAGCCAGCAATCAGCCCCAGCATTTT
TRBJ2-1,NA,TRBV7-2,TRBD1,CASSLGGTADRVKFF,TGTGCCAGCAGCTTAGGGGGGACGGCGGACAGGGTGAAGTTCTTC
TRBJ2-7,NA,TRBV27,TRBD2,CASSWGTSGGSFSYEQYF,TGTGCCAGCTCCTGGGGGACTAGCGGGGGGTCCTTCTCCTACGAGCAGTACTTC
TRBJ2-3,NA,TRBV6-1,NA,CASTGYLAPDTQYF,TGTGCCAGCACGGGGTACCTAGCGCCAGATACGCAGTATTTT
TRBJ1-4,NA,TRBV18,TRBD1,CASAMGQPNEKLFF,TGTGCCAGCGCGATGGGACAGCCTAATGAAAAACTGTTTTTT
TRBJ1-3,NA,TRBV4-1,TRBD1,CASSQGQGARGNTIYF,TGCGCCAGCAGCCAAGGACAGGGGGCTCGGGGAAACACCATATATTTT
TRBJ2-3,NA,TRBV6-1,TRBD2,CASSLAGGSTDTQYF,TGTGCCAGCTCTCTAGCGGGGGGTAGCACAGATACGCAGTATTTT
TRBJ1-2,NA,TRBV18,TRBD1,CASSSDRGLYGYTF,TGTGCCAGCTCCTCGGACAGGGGACTCTATGGCTACACCTTC
TRBJ2-7,NA,TRBV5-1,TRBD2,CASSPTGRDFYEQYF,TGCGCCAGCAGCCCCACGGGGAGGGATTTCTACGAGCAGTACTTC
TRBJ2-5,NA,TRBV7-2,NA,CASSLVPGQETQYF,TGTGCCAGCAGCTTAGTACCGGGCCAAGAGACCCAGTACTTC
TRBJ2-5,NA,TRBV7-8,TRBD2,CASSLVEVAGVRGTQYF,TGTGCCAGCAGCTTAGTGGAGGTAGCGGGAGTCCGGGGGACCCAGTACTTC
TRBJ2-7,NA,TRBV7-2,NA,CASSLAAGSDYEQYF,TGTGCCAGCAGCTTAGCGGCCGGGTCAGACTACGAGCAGTACTTC